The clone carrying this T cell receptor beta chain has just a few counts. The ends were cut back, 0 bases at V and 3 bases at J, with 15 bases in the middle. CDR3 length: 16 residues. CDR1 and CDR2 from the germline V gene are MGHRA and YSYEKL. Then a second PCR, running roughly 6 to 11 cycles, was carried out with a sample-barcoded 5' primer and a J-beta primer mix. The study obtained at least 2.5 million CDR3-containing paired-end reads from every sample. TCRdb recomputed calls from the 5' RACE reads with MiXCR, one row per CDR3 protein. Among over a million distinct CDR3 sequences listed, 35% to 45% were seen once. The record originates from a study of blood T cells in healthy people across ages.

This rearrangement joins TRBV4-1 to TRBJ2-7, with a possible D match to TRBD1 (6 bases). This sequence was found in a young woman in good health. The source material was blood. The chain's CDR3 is CASSQEGAGWNYEQYF. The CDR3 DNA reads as TGCGCCAGCAGCCAAGAGGGGGCTGGATGGAACTACGAGCAGTACTTC.